This T cell receptor (beta chain) was obtained from a study of blood T cells in healthy people across ages. It was with a sample-barcoded 5' primer and a J-beta primer mix that a second PCR of about 6 to 11 cycles was run. TCRdb reprocessed the 5' RACE reads via MiXCR and lists one record per CDR3 protein. Of hundreds of thousands of distinct CDR3 sequences in the sample, roughly 49% were seen once. Germline V lookup: CDR1 DFQATT, CDR2 SNEGSKA (reference sequence). The V gene end was trimmed by 1 base and the J gene end by 7 bases; junction bases not matched to a gene: 6. This CDR3 has 13 amino acids.

The TCR sequence derives from a woman aged 55-75 years in good health. The gene calls are TRBV20-1 and TRBJ1-2; 7 nucleotides match TRBD1. The sample consisted of blood. As DNA, the CDR3 is TGCAGTGCTAGAGTCACAGGGGAAGGTGGCTACACCTTC. It translates to CSARVTGEGGYTF.